This TCR beta chain was identified during a study of blood T cell repertoires in COVID-19 (TCRdb year 2020). About the investigation overall: The collaborator samples originated in the United States, Italy and Spain and spanned the acute and convalescent phases of COVID-19. The material from the prospective study consisted of cDNA or gDNA derived from T cells, B-cell-depleted T cells, or PBMCs. The dataset comprised deeply sampled blood TCRbeta repertoires from subjects exposed to, actively infected with, or recovered from COVID-19. The repertoires were released in a freely available public database meant as a resource for research on the immune response to SARS-CoV-2. The samples were drawn from two sources: the first 160 participants of the ongoing ImmuneRACE study, and 950 to 1,500 subjects contributed by 6 global collaborators. The sample metadata nearly always contained a de-identified subject ID, COVID-19 status, age in years and sex. Where HLA class I and class II types were available, the types were taken from metadata supplied by the sample provider, not from assay-based typing. Paper-wide results and their limitations: Clinical and demographic metadata were provided uncurated, with the amount varying by source and participant.

Notes on this clone: Which antigen it targets is not known. Qualities for individual bases were not recorded, and no much larger clone is one base off.

The collaborating institutions used their own protocols to collect whole blood in K2EDTA tubes. For TCRbeta analysis, collaborators shipped samples as frozen whole blood, isolated PBMCs, or DNA extracted from either of those sample types. The CDR3, from cysteine to phenylalanine, totals 13 residues. Left in the record is the CDR3 DNA by itself, 39 bases read in frame from the first base. V is cut by 3 bases and J by 5 bases, and the space between the germline ends is 9 bases. Based on the germline V gene, the CDR1 and CDR2 sequences are SGDLS and YYNGEE. TCRbeta CDR3 regions were amplified from genomic DNA by means of the immunoSEQ Assay, a bias-controlled multiplex PCR. The authors' analysis ran thus. The number of nucleated cells in each sample was estimated from the amplification of reference gene primers within the assay. To quantify the absolute abundance of each unique TCRbeta CDR3 rearrangement, sequence reads were collapsed and filtered. For each sample, productive Simpson clonality was calculated as the square root of Simpson's diversity index over productive rearrangements. Sourced from immuneACCESS, this table was stored by TCRdb with only in-frame sequences that have V and J called. A share of the clones is absent; for the studies checked, an unresolved V gene accounts for under half, and the remainder has no known explanation. The V and J calls and the clone size are those of that table, but D and trimming were determined from the DNA. The sample table contains tens of thousands of clones; only one count was recorded for 91% of them. Around 2.3% of the sample is in the top ten clones.

The V and J genes are TRBV9 and TRBJ2-1; TRBD2 is a possible D gene, resting on 6 matching bases. The material sequenced was peripheral blood. The TCR was taken from a man aged 60 to 75 with acute or convalescent COVID-19. DNA sequence: TGTGCCAGCAGCGACGCGGGGCACAATGAGCAGTTCTTC. This codes for CASSDAGHNEQFF.